This paragraph covers one TCR beta chain sequence. The antigen this receptor binds is unknown. The sample holds no much larger clone one base away, and base qualities are not on file. TCR CDR3 regions were amplified from genomic DNA by multiplex PCR using the deep immunoSEQ assay. Extracted genomic DNA from each cell subset was distributed evenly across all wells of several immunoSEQ 96-well plates, and each plate was treated as a replicate. Each replicate PCR for sorted subsets received around 200 ng genomic DNA, equal to some 32,000 T cell genomes. Purified libraries were measured with a Qubit 3.0 fluorometer, size-checked on a Bioanalyzer 2100, and measured again with the KAPA Library Quantification kit. A separate single-read 150-cycle Illumina NextSeq 550 flow cell was used to sequence each immunoSEQ 96-well plate. On the study's bioinformatics: Because the immunoSEQ output held only junctional sequences and lacked quality scores, the filtering could not match the filtering applied to full-length reads. To assign V/J genes and CDR3, sequences were annotated using PyIR, a Python wrapper for IgBLAST v1.9, with IMGT germline references. Reads with weak V/J assignments (E-value above 1e-6), missing CDR3, stop codons, out-of-frame junctions, or ambiguous translated residues were removed. A V3J clonotype was defined by an identical inferred V gene, J gene, and CDR3 amino acid sequence. The percentage overlap between two repertoires was calculated by dividing the number of shared unique clonotypes by the size of the smaller repertoire. Repertoire richness was assessed with RTK rarefaction, the Chao1 estimator, and Recon v2.1 estimates of unobserved clonotypes. For all TCRbeta clonotypes obtained by the gDNA method from several donors, generation probabilities were computed with OLGA. TCRdb re-hosts the immuneACCESS table, in-frame sequences only. Its copies lack some clones; in the studies checked, an unresolved V gene accounts for under half of them, and the cause for the rest is not known. The DNA was the basis for D and trimming; V, J and clone size are from that table. Present in this sample are millions of clones, 90% to 95% of which were seen just once. 0.1% to 0.15% of the sample comes from the top ten.

Its CDR3 holds 14 amino acids, cysteine through phenylalanine. Solely the CDR3 DNA is kept, with 42 bases framed from the first base. V is reduced by 2 bases and J by 11 bases, leaving a spacing of 18 bases between them. CDR1 is given as MDHEN and CDR2 as SYDVKM, both from the germline V gene. This record comes from a study of shared clonotypes between healthy human individuals (dated by TCRdb to 2020 to 2021). The study in broad terms: A couple of women and a few men aged 18 to 49 years were included in the cohort. Per donor, three plates each were used for CD4 naive and CD4 memory, two for CD8 naive, and one for CD8 memory. Blood TCR repertoires of about 5 healthy adults were deeply sequenced to estimate repertoire size and the extent of clonotype sharing between individuals. To increase sequencing depth and limit assay-specific biases, different laboratories used diverse techniques to prepare libraries and sequence TCR repertoires. Between about 0.8 and 9 billion PBMCs per donor were obtained by leukapheresis. Overall study results and their limits: Compared with non-shared clonotypes, clonotypes shared by all four sorted-subset donors had higher generation probabilities. Naive subsets generally had larger estimated clonotype richness than memory subsets did. Pairwise subsampling led to the expectation that sequencing depth would affect the degree of clonotype sharing among donors. Sharing across several donors was observed for around 5% of naive CD4, 3.5% of naive CD8, over 2% of memory CD4, and over 0.3% of memory CD8 clonotypes. Rarefaction of sorted-subset datasets indicated incomplete sequencing despite the large sequencing depth. Because the study included only a small number of donors, the genetic and exposure-history diversity represented was limited. Only blood was sampled, and tissue TCR repertoires likely differ from those in blood.

Donors were healthy HIV-negative adults with no recently reported acute infections or vaccinations. All donors were Caucasian adults living in Nashville, Tennessee, USA. Magnetic negative selection was used to enrich CD4+ T cells, after which naive cells were positively selected on CD45RA and the negative fraction became the memory subset. Blood was collected by leukapheresis, and PBMCs were isolated by Ficoll-Histopaque density gradient centrifugation and then cryopreserved in liquid nitrogen vapor phase. Analytical flow cytometry was used to check the purity and quantity of every magnetically sorted T cell population. Genomic DNA was isolated from every sorted fraction and measured by UV absorbance on a Nanodrop 2000c.

The clonotype originates from a man between 18 and 35 years old in good health. The specimen was naive CD4+ T cells sorted from blood. The sample's cell subset or site label, in plain terms: CD45RA+ positively selected. The V gene is TRBV28 and the J gene is TRBJ1-1, with an unclear D gene assignment. DNA sequence: TGTGCCAGCAGTTTAGGGGATCCAGTCTTACTTGCTTTCTTT. Its amino acids are CASSLGDPVLLAFF.